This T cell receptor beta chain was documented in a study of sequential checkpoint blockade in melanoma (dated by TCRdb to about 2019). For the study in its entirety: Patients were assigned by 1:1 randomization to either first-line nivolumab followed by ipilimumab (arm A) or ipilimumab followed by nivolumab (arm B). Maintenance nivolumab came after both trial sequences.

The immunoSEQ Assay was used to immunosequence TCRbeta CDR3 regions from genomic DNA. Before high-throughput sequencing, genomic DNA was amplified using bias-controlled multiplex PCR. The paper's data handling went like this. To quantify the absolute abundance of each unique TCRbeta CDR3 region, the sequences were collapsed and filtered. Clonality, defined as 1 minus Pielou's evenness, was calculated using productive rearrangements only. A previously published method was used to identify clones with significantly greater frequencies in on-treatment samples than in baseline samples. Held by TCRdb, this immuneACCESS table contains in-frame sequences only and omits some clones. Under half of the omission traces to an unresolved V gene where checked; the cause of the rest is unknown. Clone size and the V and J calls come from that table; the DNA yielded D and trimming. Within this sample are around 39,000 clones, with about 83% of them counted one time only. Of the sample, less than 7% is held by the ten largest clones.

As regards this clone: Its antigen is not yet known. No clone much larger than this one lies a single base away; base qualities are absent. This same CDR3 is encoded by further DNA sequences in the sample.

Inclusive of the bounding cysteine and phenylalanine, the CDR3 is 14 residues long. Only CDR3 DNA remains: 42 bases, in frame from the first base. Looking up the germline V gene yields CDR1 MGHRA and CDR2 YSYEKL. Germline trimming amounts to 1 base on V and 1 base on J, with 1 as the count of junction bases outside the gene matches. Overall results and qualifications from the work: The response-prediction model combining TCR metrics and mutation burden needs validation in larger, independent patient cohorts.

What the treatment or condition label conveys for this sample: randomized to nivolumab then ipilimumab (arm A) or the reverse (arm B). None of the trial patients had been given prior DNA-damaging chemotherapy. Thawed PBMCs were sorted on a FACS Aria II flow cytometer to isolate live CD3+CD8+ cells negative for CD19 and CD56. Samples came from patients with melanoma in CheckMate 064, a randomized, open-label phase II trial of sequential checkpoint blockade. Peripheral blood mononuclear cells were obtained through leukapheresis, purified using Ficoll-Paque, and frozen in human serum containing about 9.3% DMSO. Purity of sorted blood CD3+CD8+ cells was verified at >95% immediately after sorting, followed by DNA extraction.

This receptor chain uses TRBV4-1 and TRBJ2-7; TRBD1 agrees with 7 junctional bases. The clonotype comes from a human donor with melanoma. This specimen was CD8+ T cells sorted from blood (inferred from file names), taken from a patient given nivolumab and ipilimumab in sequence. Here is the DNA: TGCGCCAGCAGCCAAGGGGACAGTTCCTACGAGCAGTACTTC. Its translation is CASSQGDSSYEQYF.